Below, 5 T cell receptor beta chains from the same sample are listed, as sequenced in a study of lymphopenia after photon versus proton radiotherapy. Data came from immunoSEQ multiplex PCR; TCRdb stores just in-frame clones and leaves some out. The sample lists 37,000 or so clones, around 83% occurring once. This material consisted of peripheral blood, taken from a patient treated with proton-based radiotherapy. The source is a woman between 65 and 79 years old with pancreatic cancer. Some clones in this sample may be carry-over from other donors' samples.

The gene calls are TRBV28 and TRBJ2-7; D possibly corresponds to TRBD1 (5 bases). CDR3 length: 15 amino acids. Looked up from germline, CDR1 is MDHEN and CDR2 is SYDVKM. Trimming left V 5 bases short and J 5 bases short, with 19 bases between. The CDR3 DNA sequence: TGTGCCAGCAGTCCCCCAGGGCTAGGGATCCACGAGCAGTACTTC. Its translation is CASSPPGLGIHEQYF. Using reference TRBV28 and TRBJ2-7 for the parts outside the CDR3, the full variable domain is DVKVTQSSRYLVKRTGEKVFLECVQDMDHENMFWYRQDPGLGLRLIYFSYDVKMKEKGDIPEGYSVSREKKERFSLILESASTNQTSMYLCASSPPGLGIHEQYFGPGTRLTVT.

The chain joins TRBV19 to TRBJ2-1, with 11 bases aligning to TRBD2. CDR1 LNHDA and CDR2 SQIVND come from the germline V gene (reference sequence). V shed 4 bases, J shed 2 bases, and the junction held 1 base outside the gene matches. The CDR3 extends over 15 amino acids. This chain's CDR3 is CASSKLAGAYNEQFF. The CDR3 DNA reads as TGTGCCAGTAGTAAACTAGCGGGAGCCTACAATGAGCAGTTCTTC.

The CDR3 here is CASRKSRGGTEAFF. CDR3 in DNA: TGCGCCAGCAGAAAAAGCAGGGGAGGAACTGAAGCTTTCTTT. The V call is TRBV23-1, the J call TRBJ1-1, with D maybe TRBD1 (6 bases). TRBV23-1 is flagged as an ORF with uncertain function. The CDR3 is made up of 14 amino acids. V lost 6 bases, J lost 5 bases, and 16 bases lay in between.

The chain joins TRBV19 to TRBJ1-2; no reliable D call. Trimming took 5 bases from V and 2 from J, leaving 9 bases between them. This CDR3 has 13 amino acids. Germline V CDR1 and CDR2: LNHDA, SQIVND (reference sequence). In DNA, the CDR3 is TGTGCCAGTAGTCAGACGGGAAACTATGGCTACACCTTC. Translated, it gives CASSQTGNYGYTF.

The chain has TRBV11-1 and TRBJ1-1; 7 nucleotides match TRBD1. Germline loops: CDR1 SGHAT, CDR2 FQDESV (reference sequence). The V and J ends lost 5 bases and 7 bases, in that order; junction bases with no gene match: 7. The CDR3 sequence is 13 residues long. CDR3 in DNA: TGTGCCAGCAGCATTACAGGGGCTCGTGAAGCTTTCTTT. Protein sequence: CASSITGAREAFF.